The rows below give T cell receptor beta chains drawn from one sample of a study of graft-versus-host responses after intestinal transplantation. TCRdb's table, derived via immunoSEQ multiplex PCR, lists solely in-frame clones and lacks some. This table holds approximately 100,000 clones, 86% found once. Source: PBMCs, taken 255 days after intestinal transplant. All receptors derive from a human patient who received an intestinal transplant, so some T cells may come from the graft donor. Each CDR3 is given with its conserved first and last residue. D genes are given only for firm matches. Clone size is stated in some rows and not others, as once, few, many or a class when expanded.

d_call j_call v_call clone_size cdr3_aa cdr3_nt
TRBD1 TRBJ1-5 TRBV5-6 once CASSYFGQGNQPQHF TGTGCCAGCAGCTATTTTGGACAGGGCAATCAGCCCCAGCATTTT
- TRBJ1-2 TRBV23-1 - CASSQLPLLPYGYTF TGCGCCAGCAGTCAATTGCCCCTACTACCTTATGGCTACACCTTC
TRBD1 TRBJ1-5 TRBV28 - CASKSGTGNQPQHF TGTGCCAGCAAATCCGGGACAGGGAACCAGCCCCAGCATTTT
- TRBJ1-5 TRBV19 - CASSIEGVQPQHF TGTGCCAGTAGTATTGAAGGGGTTCAGCCCCAGCATTTT
- TRBJ1-1 TRBV10-3 - CAISLTLDGHPNTEAFF TGTGCCATCAGTCTTACCCTTGACGGACACCCGAACACTGAAGCTTTCTTT
- TRBJ2-2 TRBV27 - CASSSYSGSRSNTGELFF TGTGCCAGCAGCTCCTACTCGGGATCTCGCTCGAACACCGGGGAGCTGTTTTTT
- TRBJ2-7 TRBV19 - CASSIKKPYEQYF TGTGCCAGTAGTATAAAAAAACCCTACGAGCAGTACTTC
- TRBJ1-4 TRBV11-2 - CASSSRDMVNGGKLFF TGTGCCAGCAGCTCCCGGGATATGGTGAATGGAGGAAAACTGTTTTTT
- TRBJ2-3 TRBV27 - CASSFIRSDTQYF TGTGCCAGCAGTTTTATAAGGTCAGATACGCAGTATTTT
- TRBJ1-2 TRBV27 - CASSFRSGQTNYGYTF TGTGCCAGCAGTTTTAGGTCGGGCCAAACAAACTATGGCTACACCTTC
TRBD1 TRBJ2-2 TRBV27 few CASSSTGGGELFF TGTGCCAGCAGTTCAACAGGGGGCGGGGAGCTGTTTTTT
- TRBJ2-7 TRBV28 - CASSDSYEQYF TGTGCCAGCAGTGACAGCTACGAGCAGTACTTC
TRBD2 TRBJ2-3 TRBV10-2 - CASSILAGTDTQYF TGCGCCAGCAGTATACTAGCGGGGACAGATACGCAGTATTTT
TRBD2 TRBJ2-1 TRBV28 - CASGSTSGSYLYNEQFF TGTGCCAGCGGGTCGACTAGCGGGAGTTATCTATACAATGAGCAGTTCTTC
- TRBJ1-2 TRBV5-1 - CASSLGIGDYGYTF TGCGCCAGCAGCTTAGGTATCGGGGACTATGGCTACACCTTC
- TRBJ2-6 TRBV6-1 - CASRTAGANVPTF TGTGCCAGCAGGACAGCTGGGGCCAACGTCCCGACTTTC
TRBD1 TRBJ2-4 TRBV29-1 - CSVVGTGARAKNIQYF TGCAGCGTTGTGGGTACAGGGGCAAGGGCCAAAAACATTCAGTACTTC
- TRBJ1-6 TRBV5-4 - CASGASSYNSPLHF TGTGCCAGCGGCGCAAGCTCCTATAATTCACCCCTCCACTTT
TRBD2 TRBJ2-7 TRBV5-6 once CASSQGLVMSSYEQYF TGTGCCAGCAGCCAAGGACTAGTCATGAGCTCCTACGAGCAGTACTTC
- TRBJ1-3 TRBV5-1 - CASSVGQPFSGNTIYF TGCGCCAGCAGCGTCGGACAGCCGTTCTCTGGAAACACCATATATTTT
- TRBJ1-3 TRBV7-9 few CASSYIPGGLSGNTIYF TGTGCCAGCAGCTATATTCCGGGCGGCCTCTCTGGAAACACCATATATTTT
- TRBJ1-4 TRBV4-2 - CASSQVGVATNEKLFF TGTGCCAGCAGCCAGGTGGGAGTTGCAACTAATGAAAAACTGTTTTTT
- TRBJ2-3 TRBV27 - CASSLYRTSTDTQYF TGTGCCAGCAGTTTGTACCGGACGAGCACAGATACGCAGTATTTT
- TRBJ2-1 TRBV28 - CASSLVQGSYNEQFF TGTGCCAGCAGTTTGGTACAGGGATCCTACAATGAGCAGTTCTTC
- TRBJ2-3 TRBV10-2 - CASRSGGLRNTQYF TGCGCCAGTCGGTCGGGGGGCCTGCGTAATACGCAGTATTTT
- TRBJ2-7 TRBV27 - CASSLGRNSYEQYF TGTGCCAGCAGCCTCGGACGGAATTCCTACGAGCAGTACTTC
- TRBJ2-7 TRBV4-2 once CASSQATQGPVDEQYF TGTGCCAGCAGCCAAGCCACACAGGGCCCGGTGGACGAGCAGTACTTC
- TRBJ2-5 TRBV6-1 - CASSGETQYF TGTGCCAGCAGTGGGGAGACCCAGTACTTC
- TRBJ2-7 TRBV5-1 - CASSLSQGYEQYF TGCGCCAGCAGCTTGAGCCAGGGGTACGAGCAGTACTTC
- TRBJ1-5 TRBV28 - CASSSPTPNLNQPQHF TGTGCCAGCAGTTCCCCGACACCAAACCTCAATCAGCCCCAGCATTTT
- TRBJ1-6 TRBV6-1 - CASGQTTLHF TGTGCCAGCGGGCAAACCACCCTCCACTTT
- TRBJ2-7 TRBV6-1 - CASKPNREMSYEQYF TGTGCCAGCAAGCCCAACAGGGAAATGTCCTACGAGCAGTACTTC
TRBD2 TRBJ2-7 TRBV6-5 few CASSPAGGTTYEQYF TGTGCCAGCAGTCCAGCGGGAGGGACTACCTACGAGCAGTACTTC
- TRBJ1-5 TRBV5-1 once CASSLSEDKDRNSNQPQHF TGCGCCAGCAGCTTGTCCGAAGACAAGGACCGAAATAGCAATCAGCCCCAGCATTTT
- TRBJ2-3 TRBV4-1 - CASSQGVAADTQYF TGCGCCAGCAGCCAAGGTGTGGCGGCAGATACGCAGTATTTT
- TRBJ2-1 TRBV27 - CASSLTASEQFF TGTGCCAGCAGTTTAACGGCGAGTGAGCAGTTCTTC
- TRBJ2-7 TRBV29-1 - CSVRPAGPYEQYF TGCAGCGTTAGGCCTGCTGGGCCCTACGAGCAGTACTTC
- TRBJ1-1 TRBV7-6 - CASSLNPNEAFF TGTGCCAGCAGCTTAAATCCGAATGAAGCTTTCTTT
- TRBJ2-7 TRBV5-1 - CASSFTGSSYEQYF TGCGCCAGCAGCTTTACCGGGAGCTCCTACGAGCAGTACTTC
- TRBJ1-1 TRBV6-5 - CASTYGGTEAFF TGTGCCAGCACCTATGGGGGGACTGAAGCTTTCTTT